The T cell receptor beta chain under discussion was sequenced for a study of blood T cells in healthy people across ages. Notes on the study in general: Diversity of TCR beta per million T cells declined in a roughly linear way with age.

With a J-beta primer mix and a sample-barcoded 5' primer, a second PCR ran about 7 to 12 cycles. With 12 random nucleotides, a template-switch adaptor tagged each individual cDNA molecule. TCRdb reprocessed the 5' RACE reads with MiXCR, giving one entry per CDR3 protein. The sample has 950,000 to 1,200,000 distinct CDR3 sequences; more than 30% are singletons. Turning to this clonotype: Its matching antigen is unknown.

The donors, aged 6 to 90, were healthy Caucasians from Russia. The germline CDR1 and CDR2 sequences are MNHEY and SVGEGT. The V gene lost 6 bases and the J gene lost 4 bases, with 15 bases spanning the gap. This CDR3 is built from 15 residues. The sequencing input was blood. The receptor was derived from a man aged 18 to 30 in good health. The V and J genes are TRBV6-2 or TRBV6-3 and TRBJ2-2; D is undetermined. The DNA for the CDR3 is TGTGCCAGCAGGCCCCTGGGCAGATTCACCGGGGAGCTGTTTTTT. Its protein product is CASRPLGRFTGELFF.